Below are 9 T cell receptor beta chains sequenced from a single sample in a study of T cells after yellow fever vaccination. TCRdb independently ran MiXCR on the 5' RACE reads; one entry per CDR3 protein. The sample consists of approximately 150,000 distinct CDR3 sequences, 6.5% to 8.5% of them appearing once. This specimen consisted of CD4+ T cells sorted from PBMCs, obtained 5 days after the yellow fever booster vaccination. These receptors were collected from a man between 25 and 39 years old who received the YFV17D yellow fever vaccine.

This clonotype was detected ten times or more. The V and J genes are TRBV6-5 and TRBJ1-3; TRBD1 aligns across 9 bases. The ends lost 6 bases at V and 0 bases at J; junction bases unmatched: 3. CDR3 length: 15 residues. The V gene's germline CDR1 is MNHEY and CDR2 SVGAGI. The CDR3 nucleotides are TGTGCCAGCAGACAGGGGGCTTTCTCTGGAAACACCATATATTTT. Its protein product is CASRQGAFSGNTIYF.

There are many counts of this clonotype. The gene calls are TRBV20-1 and TRBJ2-2, with 9 nucleotides matching TRBD2. Germline values: CDR1 DFQATT, CDR2 SNEGSKA (reference sequence). CDR3 length: 16 amino acids. With 0 bases clipped from V and 5 bases from J, the junction kept 7 bases outside the gene matches. In DNA form, the CDR3 reads TGCAGTGCTAGAGATCGCGCTAGCGGGATTACCGGGGAGCTGTTTTTT. Residues: CSARDRASGITGELFF.

Worth noting for this clonotype: A much larger clone is a single base away; this may be a read error. The chain couples TRBV5-1 to TRBJ2-3, with D uncertain. The CDR3 loop spans 13 amino acids. Germline V gives CDR1 SGHRS, CDR2 YFSETQ. Trimming took 0 bases from V and 6 from J, leaving 8 bases between them. This chain's CDR3 is CASSLVGIDTQYF. The CDR3 DNA sequence: TGCGCCAGCAGCTTGGTAGGGATTGATACGCAGTATTTT.

This clonotype has at least ten counts. This chain uses TRBV18 with TRBJ2-1, with 9 bases lining up with TRBD2. The CDR3 spans 15 residues. Germline V CDR1 and CDR2: KGHSH, LQKENI. The V gene end was trimmed by 2 bases and the J gene end by 2 bases; junction bases not matched to a gene: 1. CDR3 loop: CASSPIAGAYNEQFF. The CDR3 coding sequence is TGTGCCAGCTCACCAATAGCGGGGGCCTACAATGAGCAGTTCTTC.

This clonotype was counted ten times or more. This sequence joins TRBV6-2 or TRBV6-3 and TRBJ2-1; TRBD2 agrees at 11 bases. The CDR3 is made up of 19 amino acids. Germline V CDR1 and CDR2: MNHEY, SVGEGT. V shed 2 bases and J 0 bases; nucleotides not matched to a gene: 9. Written as DNA, the CDR3 is TGTGCCAGCAGTTACCCCCTGACTAGCGGGGCTAGCTCCTACAATGAGCAGTTCTTC. Its translation: CASSYPLTSGASSYNEQFF.

This clonotype showed up many times. The chain employs TRBV6-5 and TRBJ1-5; D is unclear. V lost 0 bases and J 3 bases, leaving 15 bases between the germline ends. Germline V lookup: CDR1 MNHEY, CDR2 SVGAGI. CDR3 length: 17 residues. In DNA, the CDR3 is TGTGCCAGCAGTTACTCGAGGGTCCTTCAGTCCAATCAGCCCCAGCATTTT. Encoded protein: CASSYSRVLQSNQPQHF.

This clonotype was seen repeatedly, ten times or more. For the CDR3, the DNA is TGCGCCAGCCGCCGCCCGGGACAGGGGTCATCTGGGGCCAACGTCCTGACTTTC. Translation: CASRRPGQGSSGANVLTF. The rearrangement uses TRBV5-1 and TRBJ2-6, with 10 bases that match TRBD1. This CDR3 has 18 residues. Germline CDR1 reads SGHRS; CDR2 reads YFSETQ. The trim removed 7 bases at V and 1 base at J, leaving 11 bases unmatched.

This clonotype showed up many times. This chain links TRBV5-1 with TRBJ2-3, with no clear D. Trimming removed 0 bases from V and 2 bases from J, with 13 bases in between. Per the germline V gene, CDR1 is SGHRS and CDR2 is YFSETQ. This CDR3 contains 16 residues. The CDR3 here is CASSLEGDALTDTQYF. DNA for the CDR3: TGCGCCAGCAGCTTGGAGGGTGACGCCCTCACAGATACGCAGTATTTT.

This clonotype was seen at least ten times. This chain links TRBV6-1 with TRBJ2-7; D is possibly TRBD1 (6 bases). Germline lookup yields CDR1 MNHNS and CDR2 SASEGT. The CDR3 is 14 amino acids. Between the trimmed V and J ends, which lost 5 bases and 3 bases, there was a span of 14 bases. The CDR3 region is CASSRSTGFYEQYF. CDR3 bases: TGTGCCAGCAGTAGATCAACAGGGTTCTACGAGCAGTACTTC.